The entry below describes one TCR beta chain. Its target is unknown. The data originate from a study of monozygotic twins with inflammatory bowel disease. Notes on the study in general: Findings did not support one strong IBD-associated signal or clonotype.

For every TCR library, around 3,700 ng of total RNA was used. Researchers used template switching to add UMIs featuring a 6-nucleotide sample barcode. TCRdb processed the 5' RACE reads again and assigns one entry to each CDR3 protein, with no DNA. The sample table includes around 400,000 distinct CDR3 sequences. The sample taken for sequencing was blood. This TCR came from a human donor with ulcerative colitis or Crohn's disease, or a healthy co-twin of an affected twin (not recorded which).

The CDR3 spells CASSIARTYEQYF. This sequence joins TRBV19 and TRBJ2-7. The CDR3 is made up of 13 amino acids. Germline V CDR1 and CDR2: LNHDA, SQIVND (reference sequence).